Ten or more counts support the clone carrying this T cell receptor (beta chain). The antigen is not known. Researchers made TCR cDNA using 5'RACE template switching, and this step added a universal primer site and UMIs. TCRdb re-called the 5' RACE reads with MiXCR, one entry per CDR3 protein. Of some 160,000 distinct CDR3 sequences listed, roughly 9% are singletons. These data are taken from a study of T cells after yellow fever vaccination. Study background: Preparation of fractions with low cell numbers was performed using SMART-Seq v4 Ultra Low Input.

Study-wide results and limits: Abundant clonotypes from the bulk population could get into FACS-sorted repertoires as contaminants. The study re-detected most primary-vaccination clones after the booster (approximately 97% CD4, 80% to 90% CD8).

Between the trimmed V and J ends, which lost 6 bases and 2 bases, there was a span of 16 bases. The CDR3 covers 15 residues. The clonotype originates from a man between 18 and 29 years old who received the YFV17D yellow fever vaccine. The V call is TRBV12-3 or TRBV12-4, the J call TRBJ2-5, with D perhaps matching TRBD1 or TRBD2 (5 bases each). Sequenced material: CD8+ T cells sorted from PBMCs, taken 45 days after the yellow fever booster vaccination. The CDR3 here is CASSPGTYEQETQYF. CDR3 sequence (DNA): TGTGCCAGCAGCCCTGGGACGTATGAGCAAGAGACCCAGTACTTC.